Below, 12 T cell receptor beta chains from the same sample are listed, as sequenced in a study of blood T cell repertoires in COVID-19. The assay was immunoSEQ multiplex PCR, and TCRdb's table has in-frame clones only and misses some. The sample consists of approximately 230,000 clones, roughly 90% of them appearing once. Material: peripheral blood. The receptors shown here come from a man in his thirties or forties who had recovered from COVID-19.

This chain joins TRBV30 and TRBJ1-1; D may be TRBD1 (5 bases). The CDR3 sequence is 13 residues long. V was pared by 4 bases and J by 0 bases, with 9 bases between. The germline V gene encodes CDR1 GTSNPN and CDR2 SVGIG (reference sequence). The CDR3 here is CAWTGILNTEAFF. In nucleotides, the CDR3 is TGTGCCTGGACAGGGATCTTGAACACTGAAGCTTTCTTT.

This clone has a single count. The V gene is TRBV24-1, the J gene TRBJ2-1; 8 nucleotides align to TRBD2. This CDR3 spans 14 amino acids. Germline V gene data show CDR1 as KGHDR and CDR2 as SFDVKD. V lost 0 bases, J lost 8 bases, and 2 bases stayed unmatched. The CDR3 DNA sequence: TGTGCCACCAGTGATTTGACTAGCGGTCATGAGCAGTTCTTC. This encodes CATSDLTSGHEQFF.

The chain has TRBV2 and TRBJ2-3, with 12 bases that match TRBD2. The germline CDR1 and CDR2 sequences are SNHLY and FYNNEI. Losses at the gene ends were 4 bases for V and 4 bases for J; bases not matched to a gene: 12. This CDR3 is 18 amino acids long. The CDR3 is CASSGLSPGLAGPDTQYF. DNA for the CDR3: TGTGCCAGCAGTGGCCTTTCACCGGGACTAGCGGGCCCAGATACGCAGTATTTT.

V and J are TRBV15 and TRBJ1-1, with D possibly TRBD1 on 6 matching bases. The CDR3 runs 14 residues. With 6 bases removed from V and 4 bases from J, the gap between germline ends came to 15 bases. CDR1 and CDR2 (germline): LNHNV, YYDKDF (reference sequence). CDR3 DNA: TGTGCCACCAGGCGATACCAGGGGAGCACTGAAGCTTTCTTT. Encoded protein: CATRRYQGSTEAFF.

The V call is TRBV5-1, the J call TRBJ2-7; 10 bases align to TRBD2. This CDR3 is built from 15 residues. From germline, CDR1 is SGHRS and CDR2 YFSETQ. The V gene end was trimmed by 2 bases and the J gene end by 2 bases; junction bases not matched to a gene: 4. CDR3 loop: CASSFGLAETYEQYF. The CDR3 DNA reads TGCGCCAGCAGCTTCGGACTAGCGGAGACCTACGAGCAGTACTTC. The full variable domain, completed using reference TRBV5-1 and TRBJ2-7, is KAGVTQTPRYLIKTRGQQVTLSCSPISGHRSVSWYQQTPGQGLQFLFEYFSETQRNKGNFPGRFSGRQFSNSRSEMNVSTLELGDSALYLCASSFGLAETYEQYFGPGTRLTVT.

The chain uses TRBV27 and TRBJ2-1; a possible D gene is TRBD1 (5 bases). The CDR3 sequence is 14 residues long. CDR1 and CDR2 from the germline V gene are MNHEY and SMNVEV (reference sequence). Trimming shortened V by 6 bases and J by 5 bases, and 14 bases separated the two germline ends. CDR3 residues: CASRTWTRNNEQFF. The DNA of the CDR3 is TGTGCCAGCAGGACGTGGACAAGGAACAATGAGCAGTTCTTC.

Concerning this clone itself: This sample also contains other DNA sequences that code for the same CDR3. The CDR3 protein is CASSPTGVYGYTF. CDR3 in DNA: TGTGCCAGCAGCCCGACAGGGGTTTATGGCTACACCTTC. The chain links TRBV12-3 or TRBV12-4 to TRBJ1-2, with 8 bases fitting TRBD1. J was trimmed by 5 bases and V by 6 bases; bases with no gene match: 5. The CDR3 loop spans 13 amino acids.

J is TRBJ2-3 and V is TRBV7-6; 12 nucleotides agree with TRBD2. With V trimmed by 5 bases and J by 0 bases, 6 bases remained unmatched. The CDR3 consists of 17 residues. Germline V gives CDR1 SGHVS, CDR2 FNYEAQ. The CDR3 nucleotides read TGTGCCAGCAGCAAGACTAGCGGGGGCCCGAGCACAGATACGCAGTATTTT. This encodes CASSKTSGGPSTDTQYF. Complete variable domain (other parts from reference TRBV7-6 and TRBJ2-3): GAGVSQSPRYKVTKRGQDVALRCDPISGHVSLYWYRQALGQGPEFLTYFNYEAQQDKSGLPNDRFSAERPEGSISTLTIQRTEQRDSAMYRCASSKTSGGPSTDTQYFGPGTRLTVL.

The DNA for the CDR3 is TGTGCCAGTAGCTGGAGGGGAGAACCAATGAACACTGAAGCTTTCTTT. Amino acid sequence: CASSWRGEPMNTEAFF. This rearrangement joins TRBV19 to TRBJ1-1; D is perhaps TRBD1 (5 bases). V lost 6 bases, J lost 0 bases, and 17 bases lay in between. Germline-derived CDR1 and CDR2 are LNHDA and SQIVND (reference sequence). The CDR3 runs to 16 residues.

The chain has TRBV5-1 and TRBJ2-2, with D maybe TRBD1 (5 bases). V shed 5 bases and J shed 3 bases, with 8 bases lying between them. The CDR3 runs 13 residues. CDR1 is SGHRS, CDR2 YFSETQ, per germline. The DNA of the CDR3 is TGCGCCAGCAGTGCAGGGCACACCGGGGAGCTGTTTTTT. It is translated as CASSAGHTGELFF. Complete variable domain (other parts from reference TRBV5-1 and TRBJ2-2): KAGVTQTPRYLIKTRGQQVTLSCSPISGHRSVSWYQQTPGQGLQFLFEYFSETQRNKGNFPGRFSGRQFSNSRSEMNVSTLELGDSALYLCASSAGHTGELFFGEGSRLTVL.

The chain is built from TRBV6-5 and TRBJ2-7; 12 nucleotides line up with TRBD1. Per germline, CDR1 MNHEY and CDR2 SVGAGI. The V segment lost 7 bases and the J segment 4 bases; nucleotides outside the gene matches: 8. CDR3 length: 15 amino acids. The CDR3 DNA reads TGTGCCAGCACCGACGGGACAGGGGGCCGGTACGAGCAGTACTTC. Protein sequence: CASTDGTGGRYEQYF.

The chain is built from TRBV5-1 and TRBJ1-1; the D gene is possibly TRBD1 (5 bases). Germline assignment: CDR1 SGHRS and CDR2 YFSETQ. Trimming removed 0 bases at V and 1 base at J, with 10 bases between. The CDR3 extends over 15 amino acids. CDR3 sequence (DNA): TGCGCCAGCAGCTTGGCGGGGGGATCGAACACTGAAGCTTTCTTT. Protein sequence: CASSLAGGSNTEAFF. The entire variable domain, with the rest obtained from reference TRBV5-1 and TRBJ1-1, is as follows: KAGVTQTPRYLIKTRGQQVTLSCSPISGHRSVSWYQQTPGQGLQFLFEYFSETQRNKGNFPGRFSGRQFSNSRSEMNVSTLELGDSALYLCASSLAGGSNTEAFFGQGTRLTVV.